This T cell receptor (beta chain) is from a study of PD-L1 blockade in urothelial cancer. Looked up from germline, CDR1 is MDHEN and CDR2 is SYDVKM. The CDR3 is 12 residues long. Trimming took 5 bases from V and 8 from J; bases not matched to a gene: 3. Libraries were prepared by immunoSEQ multiplex PCR; TCRdb keeps only in-frame clonotypes and omits some of them. The data hold roughly 45,000 clones, with approximately 90% observed a single time. The TCR was taken from a woman aged 60-75 years with urothelial cancer. The chain has TRBV28 and TRBJ2-1; 7 bases are shared with TRBD2. Sample: PBMCs, taken around atezolizumab (anti-PD-L1) treatment. This CDR3 reads CASSTRGDEQFF. The CDR3, as DNA: TGTGCCAGCAGTACTCGGGGGGATGAGCAGTTCTTC.